The clone carrying this T cell receptor (beta chain) was picked up a small number of times. This specimen belongs to a study of T cell responses to AZD1222 COVID-19 vaccine. Turning to the study itself: Second doses that came at about 4 or about 12 weeks were put together.

Libraries were prepared by immunoSEQ multiplex PCR; TCRdb keeps only in-frame clonotypes and omits some of them. The data contain 65,000 to 95,000 clones, 80% of them seen just once; the ten biggest clones take up approximately 22%. The clonotype was recovered from an adult in good health. The sequences come from peripheral blood, collected on day 0 of AZD1222 vaccination.

CDR3 residues: CASSELAGGIHTQYF. The CDR3 DNA sequence: TGTGCCAGTAGTGAACTAGCGGGAGGGATCCATACGCAGTATTTT. The rearrangement uses TRBV19 and TRBJ2-3, with 13 positions matching TRBD2. CDR1 is LNHDA and CDR2 is SQIVND in the germline V gene (reference sequence). J lost 7 bases, V lost 5 bases, and 6 bases had no gene match. The CDR3 consists of 15 residues.